These 13 T cell receptor beta chains were sequenced from one sample in a study of blood T cell repertoires in COVID-19. Clones were read by immunoSEQ multiplex PCR, and TCRdb kept only the in-frame ones, dropping some. The table includes 65,000 or so clones, 75% to 85% detected once. The source material was peripheral blood. The receptors were sampled from a man older than 75 with acute or convalescent COVID-19.

Turning to this clone: Additional DNA sequences in this sample encode the identical CDR3. The chain uses TRBV19 and TRBJ2-2, with D possibly matching TRBD1 (6 bases). The CDR3 has 15 residues. The ends were cut back, 6 bases at V and 1 base at J, with 12 bases in the middle. Germline lookup yields CDR1 LNHDA and CDR2 SQIVND (reference sequence). In nucleotides, the CDR3 is TGTGCCAGTAGCACCGGGACACTGAACACCGGGGAGCTGTTTTTT. Translated, it gives CASSTGTLNTGELFF.

This chain uses TRBV7-2 with TRBJ1-3; D remains unclear. Germline CDR1 SGHTA, CDR2 FQGNSA. The CDR3 has 15 residues. The ends were cut back, 1 base at V and 4 bases at J, with 11 bases in the middle. The CDR3 is CASSLDGGEGNTIYF. DNA of the CDR3: TGTGCCAGCAGCTTAGACGGCGGCGAGGGAAACACCATATATTTT.

In its sample, this clone was seen a few times. The J gene is TRBJ1-1, the V gene TRBV3-1 (or the pseudogene TRBV3-2), with D uncertain. CDR3 length: 13 residues. Trimming removed 5 bases at V and 0 bases at J, with 7 bases between. Germline CDR1 is LGHDT and CDR2 is YNNKEL (reference sequence). Here the CDR3 DNA reads TGTGCCAGCAGCGAGAGGGTGAACACTGAAGCTTTCTTT. It yields the protein CASSERVNTEAFF.

This clone was seen a handful of times. V is TRBV6-5 and J is TRBJ1-2; 9 bases map to TRBD1. This CDR3 region has 13 residues. Trimming removed 7 bases from V and 4 bases from J; junction bases left unmatched: 4. Germline CDR1 MNHEY, CDR2 SVGAGI. The CDR3 spells CASTLGQGYGYTF. The CDR3 region has the DNA TGTGCCAGCACCCTGGGACAGGGCTATGGCTACACCTTC.

The rearrangement links TRBV11-3 to TRBJ2-2; no firm D call. This CDR3 has 12 amino acids. Germline loops: CDR1 SGHNT, CDR2 YENEEA. V was clipped by 4 bases and J by 2 bases, with 2 bases between them. CDR3 in amino acids: CASSSNTGELFF. CDR3 DNA: TGTGCCAGCAGCTCTAACACCGGGGAGCTGTTTTTT.

CDR3 nucleotide sequence: TGTGCCAGCTCCCCTGGGGGGGGCTCTGGAAACACCATATATTTT. Protein product: CASSPGGGSGNTIYF. The chain uses TRBV6-5 and TRBJ1-3; possibly TRBD1 for D (5 bases). The V end lost 8 bases, the J end lost 0 bases, and 14 bases lay between the germline ends. The CDR3 length is 15 residues. Germline CDR1 is MNHEY and CDR2 is SVGAGI.

The CDR3 here is CASSGRDRDGETQYF. In nucleotides, the CDR3 is TGTGCCAGCAGTGGCCGGGACAGGGACGGGGAGACCCAGTACTTC. This chain uses TRBV2 with TRBJ2-5, with TRBD1 matching over 9 bases. The CDR3 extends over 15 amino acids. The V gene's germline CDR1 is SNHLY and CDR2 FYNNEI. V gave up 4 bases and J gave up 5 bases; unmatched junction bases: 8.

The V call is TRBV6-6, the J call TRBJ1-4; D is ambiguous. V lost 0 bases and J lost 8, with 7 bases in between. The germline V gene encodes CDR1 MNHNY and CDR2 SVGAGI (reference sequence). The CDR3 contains 13 residues. As DNA, the CDR3 is TGTGCCAGCAGTTACTCCGGAGGAGAAAAACTGTTTTTT. Translation gives CASSYSGGEKLFF.

This clone was seen only once. The chain links TRBV11-3 to TRBJ1-6; D not certain. Germline V CDR1 and CDR2: SGHNT, YENEEA. CDR3 length equals 15 residues. V gave up 5 bases and J gave up 9 bases, with 17 bases separating them. CDR3 region: CASSTSGISGSPLHF. The DNA for the CDR3 is TGTGCCAGCAGCACCAGTGGCATTTCGGGTTCACCCCTCCACTTT. The full variable domain, in which reference TRBV11-3 and TRBJ1-6 provide the parts outside the CDR3, is EAGVVQSPRYKIIEKKQPVAFWCNPISGHNTLYWYLQNLGQGPELLIRYENEEAVDDSQLPKDRFSAERLKGVDSTLKIQPAELGDSAVYLCASSTSGISGSPLHFGNGTRLTVT.

The V gene is TRBV12-5, the J gene TRBJ1-2, with D possibly being TRBD1 (5 bases). Germline CDR1 and CDR2: LGHNT and FRNRAP. Trimming removed 2 bases at V and 0 bases at J, with 10 bases between. The CDR3 contains 15 residues. The CDR3 reads CASGLWGSSNYGYTF. The CDR3 DNA is TGTGCTAGTGGTTTGTGGGGCTCCTCTAACTATGGCTACACCTTC.

This clone was counted only a few times. The rearrangement uses TRBV5-1 and TRBJ2-7, with 7 bases lining up with TRBD1. This CDR3 spans 13 amino acids. Trimming removed 6 bases from V and 1 base from J; junction bases left unmatched: 4. Germline V gene data show CDR1 as SGHRS and CDR2 as YFSETQ. The CDR3 bases are TGCGCCAGCATGTCGACAGGGTCCTACGAGCAGTACTTC. Residues: CASMSTGSYEQYF.

V and J are TRBV2 and TRBJ1-6, with 8 positions matching TRBD1. The V segment lost 3 bases and the J segment 6 bases; nucleotides outside the gene matches: 4. The CDR3 is 15 amino acids. Germline CDR1 and CDR2: SNHLY and FYNNEI. CDR3 region: CASSDRGLVNSPLHF. CDR3 coding DNA: TGTGCCAGCAGTGACAGGGGGCTTGTTAATTCACCCCTCCACTTT. Drawing the rest from reference TRBV2 and TRBJ1-6, the complete variable domain is EPEVTQTPSHQVTQMGQEVILRCVPISNHLYFYWYRQILGQKVEFLVSFYNNEISEKSEIFDDQFSVERPDGSNFTLKIRSTKLEDSAMYFCASSDRGLVNSPLHFGNGTRLTVT.

This clone was seen only a few times. The chain combines TRBV6-5 with TRBJ1-6; D is undetermined. The CDR3 runs to 16 residues. Trimming shortened V by 2 bases and J by 7 bases, and 15 bases separated the two germline ends. Looked up from germline, CDR1 is MNHEY and CDR2 is SVGAGI. The CDR3 nucleotides are TGTGCCAGCAGTTACGGACCAGAGGGAGCGAATTCACCCCTCCACTTT. As protein: CASSYGPEGANSPLHF.